This T cell receptor delta chain was documented in a study of gammadelta T cells in human blood (dated by TCRdb to 2018 to 2021). Results the study describes overall, beyond this receptor: In the study, polyclonal expansion of innate gamma-delta T cells immediately after birth was reported to appear to be driven by microbial exposure.

The method was RT-PCR. Data came from an Illumina MiSeq. TCRdb reanalyzed the public reads with the CATT caller, and identical DNA sequences were merged afterwards. The sample profile shows about 300 delta-chain clones; roughly 15% of them were found once. Clones ranked in the top ten supply about 29% of the sample. Trimming takes 1 base off V and 5 bases off J; junction bases not matched to a gene: 22. Including cysteine and phenylalanine, the CDR3 has 20 amino acids. The CDR3 DNA has 60 bases and is translated from base 1. CDR1 TSWWSYY and CDR2 QGS were looked up in the germline V gene. Relative to its sample, this clone is large (0.1 to 1%). Its antigen remains undetermined. Base qualities were left out, and no much larger clone turns up one base away.

Input material: non-Vgamma9Vdelta2 gamma-delta T cells from infant blood. The clonotype comes from a human donor. This receptor chain uses TRDV1 and TRDJ1, with 7 central nucleotides matching TRDD3. The CDR3 corresponds to CALGERFLGRGGLGLDKLIF. The DNA is as follows: TGTGCTCTTGGGGAACGTTTCCTCGGTCGAGGGGGATTGGGGCTGGATAAACTCATCTTT.